The 27 T cell receptor beta chains in this list originate from one sample, sequenced in a study of blood T cell repertoires in COVID-19. TCRdb keeps only in-frame clones here, not all; method: immunoSEQ multiplex PCR. There are approximately 110,000 clones in the sample; around 85% occur only once, and 2.5% to 3.5% lies in the top ten. Sequenced: peripheral blood. These receptors were obtained from a woman of 80 years or more with COVID-19, enrolled during active disease.

The V and J genes are TRBV28 and TRBJ2-7; 8 nucleotides agree with TRBD2. After removal of 5 bases from V and 2 bases from J, the junction contained 26 bases not matched to a gene. Germline V gene sequence: CDR1 MDHEN, CDR2 SYDVKM. The CDR3 has 21 amino acids. The CDR3 DNA reads TGTGCCAGCAGTGAGCGGGAGCTTCTCTACGGACGCCAATTTAGAACCTACGAGCAGTACTTC. Its protein product is CASSERELLYGRQFRTYEQYF.

This sequence joins TRBV4-3 and TRBJ1-1; D may be TRBD1 (5 bases). Germline-derived CDR1 and CDR2 are LGHNA and YSLEER. The CDR3 spans 14 residues. The V end was cut by 0 bases, the J end by 4 bases, with 9 bases between. CDR3 in amino acids: CASSQDGGITEAFF. DNA for the CDR3: TGCGCCAGCAGCCAAGATGGGGGGATCACTGAAGCTTTCTTT.

This clone was recorded a few times. V usage is TRBV7-8 and J usage is TRBJ2-6, with D maybe TRBD1 (6 bases). Germline CDR1 SGHVS, CDR2 FQNEAQ. V was trimmed by 3 bases and J by 12 bases, leaving 12 bases between them. The length of the CDR3 is 13 residues. CDR3 sequence reads: CASSLRTEGVLTF. The CDR3 DNA reads as TGTGCCAGCAGCTTGCGGACAGAGGGCGTCCTGACTTTC.

V usage is TRBV5-1 and J usage is TRBJ2-7, with TRBD2 matching over 8 bases. V shed 1 base and J 5 bases; nucleotides not matched to a gene: 8. This CDR3 has 15 amino acids. CDR1 and CDR2 (germline): SGHRS, YFSETQ. CDR3 coding DNA: TGCGCCAGCAGCTTGCCGGGAGGGGGGCCTCACGAGCAGTACTTC. Protein: CASSLPGGGPHEQYF. Full variable domain (remainder filled in from reference TRBV5-1 and TRBJ2-7): KAGVTQTPRYLIKTRGQQVTLSCSPISGHRSVSWYQQTPGQGLQFLFEYFSETQRNKGNFPGRFSGRQFSNSRSEMNVSTLELGDSALYLCASSLPGGGPHEQYFGPGTRLTVT.

The rearrangement uses TRBV25-1 and TRBJ2-7; D uncertain. The CDR3 totals 14 residues. Germline CDR1 reads MGHDK; CDR2 reads SYGVNS. V was trimmed by 4 bases and J by 2 bases, leaving 12 bases between them. CDR3 bases: TGTGCCAGCAGTGGGTCGGTCTCCCCCTACGAGCAGTACTTC. Encoded protein: CASSGSVSPYEQYF.

This clone turned up a few times. The V gene is TRBV7-8, the J gene TRBJ1-5; D is ambiguous. Germline CDR1 and CDR2: SGHVS and FQNEAQ. V shed 5 bases and J shed 2 bases, with 13 bases lying between them. The length of the CDR3 is 15 residues. In nucleotides, the CDR3 is TGTGCCAGCAGCCTAGACGAGAGTGGCAATCAGCCCCAGCATTTT. Translated, it gives CASSLDESGNQPQHF. Drawing the rest from reference TRBV7-8 and TRBJ1-5, the complete variable domain is GAGVSQSPRYKVAKRGQDVALRCDPISGHVSLFWYQQALGQGPEFLTYFQNEAQLDKSGLPSDRFFAERPEGSVSTLKIQRTQQEDSAVYLCASSLDESGNQPQHFGDGTRLSIL.

The chain joins TRBV28 to TRBJ2-2, with 8 bases lining up with TRBD2. This CDR3 has 16 residues. After removal of 6 bases from V and 0 bases from J, the junction contained 6 bases not matched to a gene. Germline V gene sequence: CDR1 MDHEN, CDR2 SYDVKM. As DNA, the CDR3 is TGTGCCAGCAGACGACGACTAGCGCCGAACACCGGGGAGCTGTTTTTT. Translating it yields CASRRRLAPNTGELFF.

The chain recombines TRBV20-1 with TRBJ1-1, with D possibly being TRBD1 (6 bases). The CDR3 covers 15 residues. V gave up 3 bases and J gave up 3 bases, with 17 bases separating them. Germline CDR1 DFQATT, CDR2 SNEGSKA (reference sequence). CDR3 nucleotides: TGCAGTGCTAGTCTTAGGGGGGGGTTGGACACTGAAGCTTTCTTT. This gives the protein CSASLRGGLDTEAFF.

The chain combines TRBV27 with TRBJ2-1; 8 bases agree with TRBD2. Germline V lookup: CDR1 MNHEY, CDR2 SMNVEV (reference sequence). This CDR3 spans 14 amino acids. The V and J ends lost 4 bases and 6 bases, in that order; junction bases with no gene match: 5. The CDR3 sequence: CASSYSGNFNEQFF. The CDR3 region has the DNA TGTGCCAGCAGTTATAGCGGGAACTTCAATGAGCAGTTCTTC.

The rearrangement joins TRBV12-3 or TRBV12-4 to TRBJ1-1; 9 nucleotides line up with TRBD1. The CDR3 is made up of 12 amino acids. V lost 4 bases to trimming and J lost 8 bases; unmatched junction nucleotides: 2. CDR3: CASSWTGVEAFF. CDR3 coding DNA: TGTGCCAGCAGTTGGACAGGGGTGGAAGCTTTCTTT.

The chain employs TRBV19 and TRBJ1-1, with D unclear. The V and J ends lost 7 bases and 1 base respectively, with 10 bases between them. The CDR3 extends over 13 amino acids. In germline, CDR1 is LNHDA, CDR2 SQIVND (reference sequence). The CDR3 DNA sequence: TGTGCCAGTATCCTTCAGTCGAACACTGAAGCTTTCTTT. Translating it yields CASILQSNTEAFF.

The chain combines TRBV28 with TRBJ1-6, with D possibly being TRBD1 (5 bases). V lost 8 bases and J lost 0, with 5 bases in between. CDR1 MDHEN and CDR2 SYDVKM come from the germline V gene. This CDR3 contains 13 residues. This CDR3 reads CASGHSYNSPLHF. CDR3 bases: TGTGCCAGCGGACACTCCTATAATTCACCCCTCCACTTT.

The chain is built from TRBV24-1 and TRBJ1-5, with D perhaps TRBD1 (5 bases). CDR1 is KGHDR, CDR2 SFDVKD, per germline. This CDR3 is 17 amino acids long. The V and J ends lost 7 bases and 0 bases respectively, with 18 bases between them. The DNA of the CDR3 is TGTGCCACCAGGCGGGACGTGGGGGAAGGTAGCAATCAGCCCCAGCATTTT. Its translation is CATRRDVGEGSNQPQHF.

The V call is TRBV5-1, the J call TRBJ2-2; 7 bases agree with TRBD1. V was clipped by 2 bases and J by 0 bases; unmatched bases: 4. The length of the CDR3 is 16 residues. The germline CDR1 and CDR2 sequences are SGHRS and YFSETQ. The chain's CDR3 is CASSFSGTANTGELFF. The CDR3 coding sequence is TGCGCCAGCAGCTTTTCCGGGACAGCGAACACCGGGGAGCTGTTTTTT.

The chain has TRBV5-8 and TRBJ2-3; 14 bases are shared with TRBD2. Germline loops: CDR1 SGHTS, CDR2 YDEGEE. The CDR3 extends over 16 amino acids. The trim removed 2 bases at V and 6 bases at J, leaving 5 bases unmatched. The CDR3 spells CASSLGTSGRGDTQYF. As DNA, the CDR3 is TGTGCCAGCAGCTTAGGGACTAGCGGGAGAGGGGATACGCAGTATTTT.

The rearrangement joins TRBV6-6 to TRBJ2-1; TRBD2 is a possible D gene (5 bases). There are 15 residues in the CDR3. V lost 6 bases, J lost 1 base, and 13 bases lay in between. Germline CDR1 MNHNY, CDR2 SVGAGI (reference sequence). CDR3 sequence: CASRGTGSSYNEQFF. In DNA form, the CDR3 reads TGTGCCAGCAGAGGAACGGGATCGTCCTACAATGAGCAGTTCTTC.

This sequence joins TRBV2 and TRBJ2-7, with D possibly being TRBD1 (6 bases). Trimming removed 6 bases from V and 2 bases from J, with 11 bases in between. This CDR3 region has 13 residues. CDR1 is SNHLY, CDR2 FYNNEI, per germline. For the CDR3, the DNA is TGTGCCAGCAGCGAACAGGGAACCTACGAGCAGTACTTC. This encodes CASSEQGTYEQYF.

V gene TRBV4-2 combines with J gene TRBJ2-2, with 7 positions matching TRBD2. Germline lookup yields CDR1 LGHNA and CDR2 YNFKEQ. The CDR3 is 18 residues long. The V segment lost 2 bases and the J segment 0 bases; nucleotides outside the gene matches: 9. The DNA for the CDR3 is TGTGCCAGCAGCCAAACGGTGGGGGGGAACTCGAACACCGGGGAGCTGTTTTTT. It encodes CASSQTVGGNSNTGELFF.

The chain joins TRBV9 to TRBJ2-3, with D tentatively TRBD2 (6 bases). The CDR3 has 15 amino acids. Germline V gives CDR1 SGDLS, CDR2 YYNGEE. Trimming cost V 3 bases and J 2 bases, with 13 bases left between them. CDR3 amino acids: CASSARLGNTDTQYF. The CDR3 DNA reads as TGTGCCAGCAGCGCTAGACTAGGTAACACAGATACGCAGTATTTT.

This clone occurred once. The chain uses TRBV5-8 and TRBJ2-3, with D perhaps matching TRBD2 (6 bases). The CDR3 loop spans 16 amino acids. The germline CDR1 and CDR2 sequences are SGHTS and YDEGEE. The V gene lost 3 bases and the J gene lost 5 bases, with 19 bases spanning the gap. The CDR3 loop reads CASSSLLAERRDTQYF. The CDR3 nucleotides are TGTGCCAGCAGCTCCCTGTTAGCGGAGAGGCGAGATACGCAGTATTTT.

This clone was counted once. V and J are TRBV19 and TRBJ1-1, with D possibly TRBD1 on 5 matching bases. Germline-derived CDR1 and CDR2 are LNHDA and SQIVND (reference sequence). The V end was cut by 5 bases, the J end by 3 bases, with 16 bases between. There are 15 residues in the CDR3. Here the CDR3 reads CASSSAGGVHTEAFF. The CDR3 DNA follows: TGTGCCAGTAGTTCGGCTGGAGGGGTACACACTGAAGCTTTCTTT.

The V gene is TRBV7-2, the J gene TRBJ2-7, with 10 bases matching TRBD1. The J segment lost 5 bases and the V segment lost 8 bases, leaving 12 bases of the junction unmatched. CDR1 SGHTA and CDR2 FQGNSA come from the germline V gene. CDR3 length: 15 amino acids. CDR3 loop: CASGPRDRGVHEQYF. The CDR3 bases are TGTGCCAGCGGACCCCGGGACAGGGGTGTCCACGAGCAGTACTTC.

The V gene is TRBV5-1, the J gene TRBJ2-3; 14 bases map to TRBD2. CDR1 and CDR2 from the germline V gene are SGHRS and YFSETQ. This CDR3 is 18 amino acids long. V gave up 5 bases and J gave up 2 bases; unmatched junction bases: 10. CDR3 sequence reads: CASSLTSGRGGPTDTQYF. As DNA, the CDR3 is TGCGCCAGCAGTTTGACTAGCGGGAGGGGAGGACCCACAGATACGCAGTATTTT.

This rearrangement joins TRBV6-2 or TRBV6-3 to TRBJ1-5; D perhaps matches TRBD1 (6 bases). Germline CDR1 and CDR2: MNHEY and SVGEGT. The CDR3 is 15 residues long. Trimming took off 4 bases at V and 3 bases at J, with 13 bases between the two ends. Here the CDR3 DNA reads TGTGCCAGCAGTTCGGTAGGGGGGGACAATCAGCCCCAGCATTTT. Translation gives CASSSVGGDNQPQHF.

Notes on this clone: Other nucleotide sequences from this sample produce the same CDR3. V and J are TRBV24-1 and TRBJ1-1; D may be TRBD1 (6 bases). CDR3 length equals 13 residues. Trimming removed 7 bases at V and 5 bases at J, with 13 bases between. CDR1 is KGHDR, CDR2 SFDVKD, per germline. CDR3 nucleotides: TGTGCCACCAGGGAGAGGGGGGGTACTGAAGCTTTCTTT. This sequence encodes CATRERGGTEAFF.

This rearrangement joins TRBV7-9 to TRBJ2-5, with 12 bases lining up with TRBD2. The V gene's germline CDR1 is SEHNR and CDR2 FQNEAQ (reference sequence). The CDR3 consists of 15 residues. V shed 5 bases, J shed 4 bases, and the junction held 5 bases outside the gene matches. The CDR3 coding sequence is TGTGCCAGCAGCCAACGACTAGCGGGAGTAGAGACCCAGTACTTC. This encodes CASSQRLAGVETQYF.

The J gene is TRBJ1-1, the V gene TRBV2, with a possible D match to TRBD1 (6 bases). V gave up 7 bases and J gave up 10 bases, with 19 bases separating them. The CDR3 spans 13 residues. Per germline, CDR1 SNHLY and CDR2 FYNNEI. CDR3 nucleotides: TGTGCCAGCACCACAGGGCTCGCGGTGTTAGCTTTCTTT. Its translation: CASTTGLAVLAFF.